This T cell receptor beta chain was captured in a study of identifying expanded T cells in peripheral blood. Study outcomes and limitations: Over two and four weeks, about 15 and 19 clones changed, versus approximately 1.2 between replicates. Across healthy donors, higher total template counts meant significantly greater roughly 2-week count variance.

No infections or other immune events were documented during collection. The CDR3 sequence is 14 residues long. V dropped 6 bases and J dropped 4 bases, with 15 bases sitting between them. Germline V gene sequence: CDR1 MNHNS, CDR2 SASEGT. Repertoires were generated with immunoSEQ multiplex PCR, while TCRdb's copy carries only in-frame clones and drops some. Of fewer than 60,000 clones listed, 82% are singletons. Details on this clone: What it binds is not known.

This sequence joins TRBV6-1 and TRBJ1-2; D possibly corresponds to TRBD1 (5 bases). Sequenced input: blood. The source of this sequence is a person between 18 and 75 years old in good health. This chain's CDR3 is CASSAPAGGYGYTF. CDR3 DNA sequence: TGTGCCAGCAGCGCCCCCGCGGGGGGCTATGGCTACACCTTC.